One sample yielded the 10 T cell receptor beta chains listed below, sequenced in a study of cytomegalovirus exposure and HLA in healthy donors. PCR used 60 Vbeta primers and 13 Jbeta primers. Profiling relied on immunoSEQ multiplex PCR, and the TCRdb table lists in-frame clones only, not all of them. The sample lists under 110,000 clones; 75% were seen once. What was sequenced was PBMCs. Receptors originate from a man in his forties or fifties in good health and CMV-seronegative.

The V call is TRBV5-1, the J call TRBJ2-7; 9 nucleotides line up with TRBD1. Germline V CDR1 and CDR2: SGHRS, YFSETQ. The CDR3 contains 15 residues. Germline trimming cut 4 bases from V and 2 bases from J; bases unmatched to any gene: 7. The CDR3 here is CASSDWTGEPYEQYF. For the CDR3, the DNA is TGCGCCAGCAGCGACTGGACAGGGGAACCCTACGAGCAGTACTTC.

The chain employs TRBV9 and TRBJ2-5, with TRBD2 matching over 8 bases. The J call may be wrong; the DNA end is better matched by TRBJ2-7. This CDR3 comprises 14 residues. Germline-derived CDR1 and CDR2 are SGDLS and YYNGEE. The CDR3 loop is CASSLGLGGDEQYF. The CDR3 coding sequence is TGTGCCAGCAGCTTGGGACTAGGAGGGGACGAGCAGTACTTC.

The chain employs TRBV15 and TRBJ2-7; D is undetermined. Trimming cost V 0 bases and J 5 bases, with 17 bases left between them. This CDR3 has 16 amino acids. From germline, CDR1 is LNHNV and CDR2 YYDKDF (reference sequence). The chain's CDR3 is CATSRDFDSNSNEQYF. In DNA form, the CDR3 reads TGTGCCACCAGCAGAGACTTCGACTCAAATTCTAACGAGCAGTACTTC.

V gene TRBV29-1 combines with J gene TRBJ2-3; perhaps TRBD1 as D (5 bases). The germline V gene has CDR1 SQVTM and CDR2 ANQGSEA. V gave up 5 bases and J gave up 4 bases, with 13 bases separating them. The CDR3 loop spans 13 amino acids. The DNA for the CDR3 is TGCAGCGTTCAGGGTTCGGGCGCAGATACGCAGTATTTT. As protein: CSVQGSGADTQYF.

This clone was picked up a small number of times. This sequence joins TRBV19 and TRBJ1-1, with 7 bases aligning to TRBD1. The CDR3 extends over 13 amino acids. The V gene end was trimmed by 4 bases and the J gene end by 6 bases; junction bases not matched to a gene: 5. Germline assignment: CDR1 LNHDA and CDR2 SQIVND (reference sequence). The CDR3 DNA sequence: TGTGCCAGTAGTAAACAGGGGTCGGCTGAAGCTTTCTTT. Residues: CASSKQGSAEAFF.

The rearrangement joins TRBV27 to TRBJ1-2, with D possibly being TRBD1 (6 bases). V lost 4 bases to trimming and J lost 4 bases, with 10 bases between them. The CDR3 loop spans 13 amino acids. Germline V gene data show CDR1 as MNHEY and CDR2 as SMNVEV (reference sequence). CDR3 protein: CASSSTGSYGYTF. The CDR3 nucleotides read TGTGCCAGCAGTTCCACAGGGTCCTATGGCTACACCTTC.

The chain has TRBV7-2 and TRBJ2-1; TRBD2 agrees at 14 bases. Germline CDR1 SGHTA, CDR2 FQGNSA. Trimming removed 2 bases from V and 3 bases from J; junction bases left unmatched: 6. This CDR3 has 18 amino acids. CDR3 in DNA: TGTGCCAGCAGCTTATCTTCCGGGACTAGCGGGGGCTACAATGAGCAGTTCTTC. Its protein is CASSLSSGTSGGYNEQFF.

This clone was recorded a few times. The CDR3 DNA sequence: TGCGCCAGCAGCTCCGTGGGGGGGTTCAACACTGAAGCTTTCTTT. Protein product: CASSSVGGFNTEAFF. This chain links TRBV5-1 with TRBJ1-1, with D possibly being TRBD1 (5 bases). Trimming cost V 3 bases and J 2 bases, with 14 bases left between them. The germline V gene encodes CDR1 SGHRS and CDR2 YFSETQ. This CDR3 is 15 amino acids long.

This chain uses TRBV7-2 with TRBJ2-2; 8 bases are shared with TRBD2. The CDR3 loop spans 16 amino acids. CDR1 SGHTA and CDR2 FQGNSA come from the germline V gene. Unmatched junction bases numbered 8, after V lost 2 bases and J lost 6 bases. CDR3 in DNA: TGTGCCAGCAGCTTAAATTACGGGAGGGCCTCCGGGGAGCTGTTTTTT. Translated: CASSLNYGRASGELFF.

The chain recombines TRBV2 with TRBJ2-5; tentative D call: TRBD2 (6 bases). Per the germline V gene, CDR1 is SNHLY and CDR2 is FYNNEI. Deletions cut 4 bases from V and 5 bases from J, with 20 bases between. The CDR3 consists of 16 residues. The CDR3 loop is CASSGGDSSGVETQYF. CDR3 nucleotides: TGTGCCAGCAGTGGGGGGGATAGCTCGGGAGTGGAGACCCAGTACTTC.